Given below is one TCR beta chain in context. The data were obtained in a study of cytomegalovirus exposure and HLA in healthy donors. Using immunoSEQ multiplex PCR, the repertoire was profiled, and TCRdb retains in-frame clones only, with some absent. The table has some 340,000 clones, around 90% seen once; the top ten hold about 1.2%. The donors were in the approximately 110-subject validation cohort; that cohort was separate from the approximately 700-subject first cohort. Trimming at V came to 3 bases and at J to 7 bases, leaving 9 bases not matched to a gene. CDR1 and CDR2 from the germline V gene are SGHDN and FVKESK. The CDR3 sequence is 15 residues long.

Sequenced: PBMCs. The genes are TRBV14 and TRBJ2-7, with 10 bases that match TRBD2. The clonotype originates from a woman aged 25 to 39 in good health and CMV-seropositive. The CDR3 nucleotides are TGTGCCAGCAGCCACCTTAGCGGGGGGTCTCGAGAGCAGTACTTC. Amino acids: CASSHLSGGSREQYF.